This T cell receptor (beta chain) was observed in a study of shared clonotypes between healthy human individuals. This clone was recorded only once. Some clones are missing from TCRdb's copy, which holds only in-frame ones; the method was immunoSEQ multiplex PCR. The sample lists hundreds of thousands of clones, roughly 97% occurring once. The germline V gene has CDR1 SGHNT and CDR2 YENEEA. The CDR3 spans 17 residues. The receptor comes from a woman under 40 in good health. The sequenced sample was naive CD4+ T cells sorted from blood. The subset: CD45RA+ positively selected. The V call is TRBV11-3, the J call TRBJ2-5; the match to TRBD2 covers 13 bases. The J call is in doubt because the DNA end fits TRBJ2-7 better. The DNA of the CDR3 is TGTGCCAGCAGCCAAAGCACAAGACTAGCGGGAGGCTACGAGCAGTACTTC. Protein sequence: CASSQSTRLAGGYEQYF.